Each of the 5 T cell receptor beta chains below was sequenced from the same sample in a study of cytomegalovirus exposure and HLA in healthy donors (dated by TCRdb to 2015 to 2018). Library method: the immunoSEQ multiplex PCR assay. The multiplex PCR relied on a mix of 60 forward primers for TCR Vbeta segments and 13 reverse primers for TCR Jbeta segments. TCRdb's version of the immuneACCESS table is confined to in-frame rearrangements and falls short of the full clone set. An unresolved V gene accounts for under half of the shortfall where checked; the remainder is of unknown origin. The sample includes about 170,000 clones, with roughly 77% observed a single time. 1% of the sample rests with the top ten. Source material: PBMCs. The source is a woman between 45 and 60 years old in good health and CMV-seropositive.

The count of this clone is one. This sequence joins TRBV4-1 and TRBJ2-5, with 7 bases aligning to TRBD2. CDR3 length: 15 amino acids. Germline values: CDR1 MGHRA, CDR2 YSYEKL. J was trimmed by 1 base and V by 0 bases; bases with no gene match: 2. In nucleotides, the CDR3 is TGCGCCAGCAGCCAAGAGGGGGGGGGCCAAGAGACCCAGTACTTC. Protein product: CASSQEGGGQETQYF.

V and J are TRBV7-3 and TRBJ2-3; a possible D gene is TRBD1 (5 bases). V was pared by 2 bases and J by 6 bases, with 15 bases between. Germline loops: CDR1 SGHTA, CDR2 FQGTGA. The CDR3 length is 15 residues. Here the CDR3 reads CASSLLGGATDTQYF. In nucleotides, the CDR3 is TGTGCCAGCAGCTTATTAGGTGGGGCGACGGATACGCAGTATTTT.

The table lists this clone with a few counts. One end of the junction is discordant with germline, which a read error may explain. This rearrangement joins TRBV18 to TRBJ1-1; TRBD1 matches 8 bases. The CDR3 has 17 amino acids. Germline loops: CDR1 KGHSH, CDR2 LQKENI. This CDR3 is CASSPQSTGALDTEAFF. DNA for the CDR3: TGTGCCAGCTCACCACAATCGACAGGGGCTCTAGACACCGAAGCTTTCTTT.

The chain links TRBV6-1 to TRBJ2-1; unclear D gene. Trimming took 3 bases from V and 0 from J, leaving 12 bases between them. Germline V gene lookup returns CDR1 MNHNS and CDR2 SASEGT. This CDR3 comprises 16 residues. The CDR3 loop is CASSDQFQSSYNEQFF. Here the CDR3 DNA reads TGTGCCAGCAGTGATCAGTTCCAAAGCTCCTACAATGAGCAGTTCTTC.

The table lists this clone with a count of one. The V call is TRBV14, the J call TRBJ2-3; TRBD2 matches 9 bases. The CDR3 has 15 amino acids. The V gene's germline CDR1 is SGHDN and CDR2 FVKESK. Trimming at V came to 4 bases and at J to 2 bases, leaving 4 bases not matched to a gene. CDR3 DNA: TGTGCCAGCAGCCTGCTAGCGGGGTCCACAGATACGCAGTATTTT. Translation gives CASSLLAGSTDTQYF.